These 4 T cell receptor beta chains originate from one sample sequenced in a study of a mutant IDH1 vaccine in newly diagnosed glioma. Sequenced by immunoSEQ multiplex PCR; TCRdb stores in-frame clones only, minus some. The table has about 67,000 clones, around 82% seen once. Time point here: baseline, week 1 (first vaccination visit). Treatment indicated: pre-vaccination baseline after standard-of-care therapy. The sequenced sample was peripheral blood mononuclear cells (PBMCs), obtained from a glioma patient treated with radiotherapy, temozolomide or both. The receptors come from a woman aged 18-35 years with glioma. Some clones in this sample may be carry-over from other donors' samples.

This chain uses TRBV6-7 with TRBJ2-2; no definite D call. TRBV6-7 is filed as an ORF, its function uncertain. The V end lost 1 base, the J end lost 0 bases, and 15 bases lay between the germline ends. CDR3 size: 18 residues. The CDR3 is CASSYYSSARTNTGELFF. CDR3 nucleotides: TGTGCCAGCAGTTACTATTCGAGCGCCCGAACGAACACCGGGGAGCTGTTTTTT.

The chain has TRBV7-8 and TRBJ2-7; D is unclear. This CDR3 has 14 amino acids. Per the germline V gene, CDR1 is SGHVS and CDR2 is FQNEAQ. The V end lost 2 bases, the J end lost 4 bases, and 12 bases lay between the germline ends. Here the CDR3 reads CASSLSSKGYEQYF. The DNA for the CDR3 is TGTGCCAGCAGCTTAAGTAGTAAAGGGTACGAGCAGTACTTC.

V is TRBV6-1 and J is TRBJ2-1, with 10 nucleotides matching TRBD2. The V and J ends lost 6 bases and 3 bases, in that order; junction bases with no gene match: 5. Germline V gives CDR1 MNHNS, CDR2 SASEGT. This CDR3 comprises 15 residues. CDR3 residues: CASSPSGSVYNEQFF. In DNA, the CDR3 is TGTGCCAGCAGCCCTAGCGGGAGTGTCTACAATGAGCAGTTCTTC.

There are a few counts of this clone. CDR3 residues: CSVASAKNTEAFF. The CDR3 DNA follows: TGCAGCGTTGCCAGCGCTAAGAACACTGAAGCTTTCTTT. The chain links TRBV29-1 to TRBJ1-1, with D hard to call. The germline V gene has CDR1 SQVTM and CDR2 ANQGSEA. This CDR3 region has 13 residues. Trimming left V 4 bases short and J 1 base short, with 10 bases between.